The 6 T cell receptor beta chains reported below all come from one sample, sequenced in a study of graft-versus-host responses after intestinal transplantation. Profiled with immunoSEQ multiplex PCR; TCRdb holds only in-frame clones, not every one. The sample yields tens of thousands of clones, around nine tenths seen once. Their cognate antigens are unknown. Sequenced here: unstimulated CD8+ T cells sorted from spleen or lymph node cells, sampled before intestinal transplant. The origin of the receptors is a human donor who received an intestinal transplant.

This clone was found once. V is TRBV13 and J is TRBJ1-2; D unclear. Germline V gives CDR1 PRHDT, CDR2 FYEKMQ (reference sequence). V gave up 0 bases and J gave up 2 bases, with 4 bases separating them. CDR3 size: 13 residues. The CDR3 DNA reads TGTGCCAGCAGCTTAGGGACAAACTATGGCTACACCTTC. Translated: CASSLGTNYGYTF.

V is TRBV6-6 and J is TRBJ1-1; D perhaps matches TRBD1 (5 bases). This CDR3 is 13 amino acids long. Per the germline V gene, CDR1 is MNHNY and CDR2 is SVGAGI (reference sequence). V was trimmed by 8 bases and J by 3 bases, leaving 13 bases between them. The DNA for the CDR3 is TGTGCCAGCGTCCAAGGGGTCGACACTGAAGCTTTCTTT. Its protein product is CASVQGVDTEAFF.

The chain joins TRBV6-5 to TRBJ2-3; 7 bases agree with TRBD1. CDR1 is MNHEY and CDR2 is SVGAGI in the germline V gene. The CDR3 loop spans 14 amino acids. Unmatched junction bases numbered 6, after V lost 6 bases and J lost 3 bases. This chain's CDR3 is CASSGTGETDTQYF. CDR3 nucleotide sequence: TGTGCCAGCAGCGGAACAGGGGAGACAGATACGCAGTATTTT.

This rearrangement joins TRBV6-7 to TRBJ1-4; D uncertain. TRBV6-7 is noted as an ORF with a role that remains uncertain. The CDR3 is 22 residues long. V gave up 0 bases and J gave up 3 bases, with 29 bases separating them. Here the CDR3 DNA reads TGTGCCAGCAGTTACTCGGTTCCAGACACCGCGCCCAAGCCTTCCGCTAATGAAAAACTGTTTTTT. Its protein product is CASSYSVPDTAPKPSANEKLFF.

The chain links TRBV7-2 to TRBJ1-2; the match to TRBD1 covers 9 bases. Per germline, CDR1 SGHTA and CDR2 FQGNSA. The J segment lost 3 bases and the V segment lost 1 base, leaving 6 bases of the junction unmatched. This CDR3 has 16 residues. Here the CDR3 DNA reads TGTGCCAGCAGCTTAGTGGTGACAGGGGGAGACTATGGCTACACCTTC. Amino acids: CASSLVVTGGDYGYTF.

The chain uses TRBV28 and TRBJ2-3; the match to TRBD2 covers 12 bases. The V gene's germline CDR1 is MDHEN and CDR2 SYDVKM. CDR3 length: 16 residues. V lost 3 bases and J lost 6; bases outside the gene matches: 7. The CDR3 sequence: CASSFPSGRAMDTQYF. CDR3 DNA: TGTGCCAGCAGTTTTCCTAGCGGGAGGGCGATGGATACGCAGTATTTT.